The rows below give T cell receptor beta chains drawn from one sample of a study of T-cell reconstitution after alpha-beta-depleted transplantation in children. TCRdb used MiXCR to reprocess the PCR reads, holding one entry per CDR3 protein. This repertoire shows around 240,000 distinct CDR3 sequences, 9% to 10% found once; its top ten account for about 4.8%. The source material was PBMCs from the stem cell graft donor, sampled from the stem cell graft. The source of these receptors is a human donor who donated a stem cell graft to a child with SCID. Both conserved end residues are part of each CDR3. The order of the fields is D gene, J gene, V gene, CDR3 length, CDR3 protein. A D gene is named only where the DNA matches it firmly.

d_call: TRBD2
j_call: TRBJ2-3
v_call: TRBV12-3/TRBV12-4
cdr3_length: 13
cdr3_aa: CASSLVSGDTQYF

d_call: TRBD1
j_call: TRBJ1-3
v_call: TRBV5-1
cdr3_length: 16
cdr3_aa: CASSLDQGAAGNTIYF

d_call: NA
j_call: TRBJ1-2
v_call: TRBV2
cdr3_length: 14
cdr3_aa: CASSQTGLNYGYTF

d_call: NA
j_call: TRBJ2-3
v_call: TRBV10-3
cdr3_length: 12
cdr3_aa: CAISESGGTQYF

d_call: TRBD1
j_call: TRBJ2-4
v_call: TRBV5-1
cdr3_length: 14
cdr3_aa: CASSKGQGSHIQYF

d_call: NA
j_call: TRBJ2-1
v_call: TRBV4-1
cdr3_length: 13
cdr3_aa: CASSRDLYNEQFF

d_call: NA
j_call: TRBJ1-5
v_call: TRBV19
cdr3_length: 12
cdr3_aa: CASSPSYQPQHF

d_call: NA
j_call: TRBJ2-1
v_call: TRBV3-1
cdr3_length: 15
cdr3_aa: CASSPGWASYNEQFF

d_call: TRBD2
j_call: TRBJ2-5
v_call: TRBV20-1
cdr3_length: 16
cdr3_aa: CSASMASGGQQETQYF

d_call: NA
j_call: TRBJ1-6
v_call: TRBV6-1
cdr3_length: 16
cdr3_aa: CASSELWSSYNSPLHF

d_call: NA
j_call: TRBJ2-2
v_call: TRBV10-1
cdr3_length: 16
cdr3_aa: CASSESTPGRPGELFF

d_call: TRBD1
j_call: TRBJ1-1
v_call: TRBV29-1
cdr3_length: 14
cdr3_aa: CSVEGGTGSTEAFF

d_call: NA
j_call: TRBJ2-5
v_call: TRBV28
cdr3_length: 12
cdr3_aa: CASSLSFKTQYF

d_call: TRBD2
j_call: TRBJ2-2
v_call: TRBV2
cdr3_length: 15
cdr3_aa: CASRGSGRNTGELFF

d_call: TRBD1
j_call: TRBJ1-2
v_call: TRBV20-1
cdr3_length: 15
cdr3_aa: CCARDLRGLYYGYTF